These 30 T cell receptor beta chains originate from one sample sequenced in a study of cytomegalovirus exposure and HLA in healthy donors. Generated by immunoSEQ multiplex PCR, the TCRdb table keeps only in-frame clones and is missing some. The data show some 110,000 clones, with approximately 90% seen just once and around 4.5% held by the top ten. The source material was PBMCs. These TCRs come from a man younger than 30 in good health and CMV-seropositive.

The chain joins TRBV5-1 to TRBJ1-6, with 8 bases matching TRBD1. The trim removed 0 bases at V and 10 bases at J, leaving 6 bases unmatched. The CDR3 covers 15 residues. The germline gives CDR1 SGHRS, CDR2 YFSETQ. This chain's CDR3 is CASSLAGQGRSPLHF. For the CDR3, the DNA is TGCGCCAGCAGCTTGGCCGGACAGGGACGGTCACCCCTCCACTTT.

This sequence joins TRBV27 and TRBJ2-7; TRBD1 is a possible D gene (6 bases). V gave up 8 bases and J gave up 3 bases, with 20 bases separating them. The CDR3 sequence is 15 residues long. Germline values: CDR1 MNHEY, CDR2 SMNVEV (reference sequence). CDR3 sequence reads: CASGRTGTPIYEQYF. The CDR3 DNA sequence: TGTGCCAGCGGGCGAACCGGGACACCGATCTACGAGCAGTACTTC.

This chain joins TRBV19 and TRBJ2-7; tentatively, D is TRBD1 (7 bases). The CDR3 is 11 residues long. Germline assignment: CDR1 LNHDA and CDR2 SQIVND (reference sequence). Trimming stripped 10 bases from V and 6 bases from J, with 13 bases between. DNA for the CDR3: TGTGCCACAACCAGGGGGGTCGAGCAGTACTTC. Its protein product is CATTRGVEQYF.

This rearrangement joins TRBV6-5 to TRBJ2-2; 7 bases fit TRBD1. CDR3 size: 15 residues. V lost 4 bases and J lost 4; bases outside the gene matches: 6. Per the germline V gene, CDR1 is MNHEY and CDR2 is SVGAGI. CDR3 bases: TGTGCCAGCAGTTTTTCCGACAGGGCCACCGGGGAGCTGTTTTTT. Protein: CASSFSDRATGELFF.

The chain carries TRBV5-1 and TRBJ2-7; 7 nucleotides agree with TRBD1. The CDR3 has 16 amino acids. Trimming took 5 bases from V and 0 from J; bases not matched to a gene: 11. Looked up from germline, CDR1 is SGHRS and CDR2 is YFSETQ. This chain's CDR3 is CASRGYTPGGSYEQYF. The CDR3 DNA sequence: TGCGCCAGCAGGGGGTACACGCCAGGGGGCTCCTACGAGCAGTACTTC.

The chain has TRBV5-5 and TRBJ2-2; TRBD1 aligns across 9 bases. J lost 7 bases, V lost 4 bases, and 8 bases had no gene match. CDR3 length: 15 amino acids. Looked up from germline, CDR1 is SGHKS and CDR2 is YYEKEE (reference sequence). The CDR3 DNA is TGTGCCAGCAGCCGGGACAGGGTGTCGGGCGGGGAGCTGTTTTTT. Protein: CASSRDRVSGGELFF.

This sequence joins TRBV5-1 and TRBJ2-7; D is perhaps TRBD1 (7 bases). V lost 3 bases to trimming and J lost 4 bases, with 17 bases between them. From germline, CDR1 is SGHRS and CDR2 YFSETQ. This CDR3 has 15 amino acids. The chain's CDR3 is CASSSRGGGVYEQYF. The DNA for the CDR3 is TGCGCCAGCAGCTCCCGTGGAGGGGGCGTTTACGAGCAGTACTTC.

The genes are TRBV11-2 and TRBJ1-5; no firm D call. Germline CDR1 reads SGHAT; CDR2 reads FQNNGV. The CDR3 runs to 14 residues. Trimming removed 5 bases at V and 4 bases at J, with 12 bases between. CDR3 residues: CASSRAGNNQPQHF. CDR3 DNA sequence: TGTGCCAGCAGCCGGGCGGGGAATAATCAGCCCCAGCATTTT.

The chain carries TRBV10-2 and TRBJ2-4; 12 nucleotides line up with TRBD2. The V segment lost 2 bases and the J segment 7 bases; nucleotides outside the gene matches: 3. This CDR3 spans 15 amino acids. From germline, CDR1 is WSHSY and CDR2 SAAADI. The CDR3 here is CASSEGLAGSNIQYF. The CDR3 DNA sequence: TGCGCCAGCAGTGAGGGACTAGCGGGGAGTAACATTCAGTACTTC.

The chain recombines TRBV20-1 with TRBJ2-1; unclear D gene. Germline loops: CDR1 DFQATT, CDR2 SNEGSKA (reference sequence). V was shortened by 2 bases and J by 8 bases, with 4 bases between the two germline ends. The CDR3 sequence is 10 residues long. The CDR3 DNA reads as TGCAGTGCTAGATCCTATGAGCAGTTCTTC. It encodes CSARSYEQFF.

This sequence joins TRBV5-4 and TRBJ2-7; TRBD1 matches 7 bases. The V gene end was trimmed by 4 bases and the J gene end by 2 bases; junction bases not matched to a gene: 6. Germline lookup yields CDR1 SGHNT and CDR2 YYREEE (reference sequence). The length of the CDR3 is 14 residues. CDR3 protein: CASSPTGATYEQYF. The CDR3 DNA reads as TGTGCCAGCAGCCCAACAGGGGCCACCTACGAGCAGTACTTC.

The chain employs TRBV6-6 and TRBJ1-3, with D tentatively TRBD1 (5 bases). Deletions cut 6 bases from V and 8 bases from J, with 11 bases between. The CDR3 consists of 12 residues. Germline V gene lookup returns CDR1 MNHNY and CDR2 SVGAGI (reference sequence). The CDR3 reads CASRQDIDTIYF. In nucleotides, the CDR3 is TGTGCCAGCAGACAGGATATTGACACCATATATTTT.

The chain combines TRBV5-6 with TRBJ1-5, with a tentative D call TRBD1 (5 bases). CDR1 and CDR2 from the germline V gene are SGHDT and YYEEEE. V gave up 1 base and J gave up 7 bases, with 15 bases separating them. The CDR3 length is 15 residues. The CDR3 DNA follows: TGTGCCAGCAGCTTGAGACAGATGCCAGGGCAGCCCCAGCATTTT. Translated, it gives CASSLRQMPGQPQHF.

The chain recombines TRBV6-5 with TRBJ1-6; D may be TRBD1 (6 bases). The CDR3 has 13 residues. Trimming took off 0 bases at V and 9 bases at J, with 6 bases between the two ends. CDR1 MNHEY and CDR2 SVGAGI come from the germline V gene. The CDR3 coding sequence is TGTGCCAGCAGTTACTCGGGGGCTTCACCCCTCCACTTT. It translates to CASSYSGASPLHF.

J is TRBJ1-1 and V is TRBV6-5, with 10 bases matching TRBD1. V shed 5 bases and J 2 bases; nucleotides not matched to a gene: 5. Germline V gene lookup returns CDR1 MNHEY and CDR2 SVGAGI. The length of the CDR3 is 15 residues. The CDR3, as DNA: TGTGCCAGCAGTCCTAGGGACAGGGGAAACACTGAAGCTTTCTTT. Residues: CASSPRDRGNTEAFF.

There are a few counts of this clone. The rearrangement links TRBV10-1 to TRBJ2-7, with 7 bases lining up with TRBD1. This CDR3 has 14 residues. Germline CDR1 is WNHNN and CDR2 is SYGVQD (reference sequence). V gave up 8 bases and J gave up 7 bases; unmatched junction bases: 14. The DNA of the CDR3 is TGCGCCAGCCGATTAGATTGGGACAGTCGGGAGCAGTACTTC. Translation: CASRLDWDSREQYF.

The chain combines TRBV4-1 with TRBJ1-2; the D gene is possibly TRBD1 (5 bases). The CDR3 consists of 16 residues. V was trimmed by 1 base and J by 4 bases, leaving 16 bases between them. Germline V lookup: CDR1 MGHRA, CDR2 YSYEKL. The CDR3 DNA sequence: TGCGCCAGCAGCCAAGTAGTAACAGGACTAACCTATGGCTACACCTTC. Translated, it gives CASSQVVTGLTYGYTF.

This chain connects TRBV25-1 to TRBJ2-2; a possible D gene is TRBD2 (7 bases). This CDR3 has 14 residues. The germline V and J ends were trimmed by 7 bases and 5 bases, with 14 bases remaining between them. Germline CDR1 is MGHDK and CDR2 is SYGVNS. This CDR3 is CASKGGGRTGELFF. The CDR3 DNA sequence: TGTGCCAGCAAGGGAGGGGGTCGGACCGGGGAGCTGTTTTTT. The full variable domain, with the rest looked up from reference TRBV25-1 and TRBJ2-2, is EADIYQTPRYLVIGTGKKITLECSQTMGHDKMYWYQQDPGMELHLIHYSYGVNSTEKGDLSSESTVSRIRTEHFPLTLESARPSHTSQYLCASKGGGRTGELFFGEGSRLTVL.

Only one count was recorded for this clone. Other DNA sequences in this sample translate to the same CDR3. The V call is TRBV2, the J call TRBJ1-1, with D tentatively TRBD1 (5 bases). CDR3 length equals 13 residues. Trimming removed 2 bases from V and 4 bases from J, with 8 bases in between. The germline V gene encodes CDR1 SNHLY and CDR2 FYNNEI. This CDR3 is CASSERGITEAFF. The CDR3 DNA sequence: TGTGCCAGCAGTGAAAGGGGTATCACTGAAGCTTTCTTT.

The V call is TRBV13, the J call TRBJ1-6, with D tentatively TRBD1 (5 bases). Per the germline V gene, CDR1 is PRHDT and CDR2 is FYEKMQ (reference sequence). The CDR3 is 15 amino acids. The V end lost 1 base, the J end lost 8 bases, and 12 bases lay between the germline ends. The CDR3 DNA reads as TGTGCCAGCAGCTTAGCCGGGACGGGGGATTCACCCCTCCACTTT. This sequence encodes CASSLAGTGDSPLHF.

This rearrangement joins TRBV4-1 to TRBJ1-6; D is perhaps TRBD1 (5 bases). The length of the CDR3 is 14 residues. V was cut by 4 bases and J by 10 bases, with 14 bases left in between. Germline assignment: CDR1 MGHRA and CDR2 YSYEKL. The CDR3 spells CASSLLAPGSPLHF. CDR3 DNA: TGCGCCAGCAGCCTACTGGCCCCAGGGTCACCCCTCCACTTT.

This clone was found once. The CDR3 protein is CASMGGGAHEQFF. Here the CDR3 DNA reads TGCGCCAGCATGGGCGGGGGGGCTCATGAGCAGTTCTTC. The chain joins TRBV5-1 to TRBJ2-1; 9 positions agree with TRBD2. CDR3 length equals 13 residues. Germline V gives CDR1 SGHRS, CDR2 YFSETQ. Germline trimming cut 6 bases from V and 8 bases from J; bases unmatched to any gene: 6. Full variable domain (outside the CDR3, taken from reference TRBV5-1 and TRBJ2-1): KAGVTQTPRYLIKTRGQQVTLSCSPISGHRSVSWYQQTPGQGLQFLFEYFSETQRNKGNFPGRFSGRQFSNSRSEMNVSTLELGDSALYLCASMGGGAHEQFFGPGTRLTVL.

This clone was found once. The chain employs TRBV9 and TRBJ1-2; weak D call: TRBD1 (6 bases). Trimming shortened V by 0 bases and J by 4 bases, and 10 bases separated the two germline ends. Looked up from germline, CDR1 is SGDLS and CDR2 is YYNGEE. This CDR3 has 14 residues. The CDR3: CASSVEGGAYGYTF. CDR3 DNA sequence: TGTGCCAGCAGCGTAGAAGGGGGGGCCTATGGCTACACCTTC.

The sample holds one count of this clone. This rearrangement joins TRBV5-1 to TRBJ1-4; D is unclear. V shed 7 bases and J shed 3 bases, with 13 bases lying between them. The CDR3 consists of 14 residues. Germline V gene sequence: CDR1 SGHRS, CDR2 YFSETQ. The CDR3 sequence is CASGGGQPNEKLFF. DNA for the CDR3: TGCGCCAGCGGCGGAGGGCAGCCTAATGAAAAACTGTTTTTT. Filled out from reference TRBV5-1 and TRBJ1-4, the complete variable domain reads KAGVTQTPRYLIKTRGQQVTLSCSPISGHRSVSWYQQTPGQGLQFLFEYFSETQRNKGNFPGRFSGRQFSNSRSEMNVSTLELGDSALYLCASGGGQPNEKLFFGSGTQLSVL.

J is TRBJ1-3 and V is TRBV10-3; D may be TRBD1 (5 bases). Germline V gene data show CDR1 as ENHRY and CDR2 as SYGVKD. V was clipped by 7 bases and J by 0 bases, with 13 bases between them. This CDR3 has 15 residues. The CDR3 nucleotides read TGTGCCATCATGGGTGACAGATTCTCTGGAAACACCATATATTTT. Its translation is CAIMGDRFSGNTIYF.

The rearrangement uses TRBV4-1 and TRBJ2-3, with 11 bases matching TRBD2. The germline V gene encodes CDR1 MGHRA and CDR2 YSYEKL. The V and J ends lost 3 bases and 2 bases, in that order; junction bases with no gene match: 4. This CDR3 contains 16 residues. CDR3 in amino acids: CASSQKGLADTDTQYF. The CDR3 DNA is TGCGCCAGCAGCCAGAAGGGACTAGCGGACACAGATACGCAGTATTTT.

This rearrangement joins TRBV2 to TRBJ1-5, with 11 bases lining up with TRBD1. The junction had 3 bases not matched to a gene; V was cut back by 6 bases and J by 5 bases. CDR3 size: 14 residues. Germline CDR1 reads SNHLY; CDR2 reads FYNNEI. DNA of the CDR3: TGTGCCAGCAGCGGACAGGGGGCATATCAGCCCCAGCATTTT. Translation gives CASSGQGAYQPQHF.

V usage is TRBV7-9 and J usage is TRBJ2-1, with a tentative D call TRBD2 (6 bases). This CDR3 contains 16 residues. V shed 5 bases and J shed 7 bases, with 21 bases lying between them. Germline V gene sequence: CDR1 SEHNR, CDR2 FQNEAQ (reference sequence). Here the CDR3 reads CASSPGPGRDQNEQFF. CDR3 nucleotides: TGTGCCAGCAGCCCTGGACCCGGGCGGGACCAAAATGAGCAGTTCTTC.

The chain links TRBV10-3 to TRBJ2-7; the match to TRBD1 covers 9 bases. Unmatched junction bases numbered 17, after V lost 0 bases and J lost 2 bases. The CDR3 extends over 20 amino acids. The germline V gene has CDR1 ENHRY and CDR2 SYGVKD. CDR3 bases: TGTGCCATCAGTGAGTCGTTGGGACTACAGGGGGCTCTTGATCCCTACGAGCAGTACTTC. Amino acid sequence: CAISESLGLQGALDPYEQYF.

This chain joins TRBV5-1 and TRBJ2-7; 7 positions agree with TRBD2. This CDR3 contains 13 residues. The V gene end was trimmed by 4 bases and the J gene end by 5 bases; junction bases not matched to a gene: 6. Germline CDR1 is SGHRS and CDR2 is YFSETQ. As DNA, the CDR3 is TGCGCCAGCAGCAAGGGAGGGTCCCACGAGCAGTACTTC. The encoded protein is CASSKGGSHEQYF.